This T cell receptor (beta chain) emerged from a study of blood T cell repertoires in COVID-19. Study in general: Researchers got acute and convalescent COVID-19 samples from the United States, Italy and Spain. In each case, the material was cDNA or gDNA derived from T cells, B-cell-depleted T cells, or PBMCs.

V lost 4 bases and J lost 4; bases outside the gene matches: 6. Germline lookup yields CDR1 SGHNT and CDR2 YYREEE (reference sequence). The CDR3 totals 16 residues. Using immunoSEQ multiplex PCR, the repertoire was profiled, and TCRdb retains in-frame clones only, with some absent. The data contain approximately 270,000 clones, around nine tenths of them seen just once; the ten biggest clones take up 0.75% to 0.9%. Material: peripheral blood. The clonotype comes from a man aged 30-40 years with acute or convalescent COVID-19. The J gene is TRBJ2-1, the V gene TRBV5-4; TRBD2 aligns across 12 bases. The CDR3 region is CASSPLGLAGYNEQFF. The DNA for the CDR3 is TGTGCCAGCAGCCCCCTCGGACTAGCGGGATACAATGAGCAGTTCTTC.